Detailed here is one TCR beta chain. From the RT-PCR reads, TCRdb called clonotypes with MiXCR, one entry per CDR3 protein. The sample shows about 410,000 distinct CDR3 sequences, roughly 17% of them seen only once. This sample is part of a study of patients and donors after allogeneic stem cell transplantation. Sequencing was carried out using blood, either unsorted or a sorted T cell fraction (not recorded which). This receptor was obtained from a human donor who was either an allogeneic HSCT recipient or a stem cell or donor lymphocyte infusion donor (not recorded which). It is not recorded whose cells these are; they may come from a transplant donor.

CDR3 sequence (DNA): TGTGCCAGCAGCGCCTTTAAGAGGGTCGGGCAGTATTTT. This encodes CASSAFKRVGQYF. The genes are TRBV6-2 or TRBV6-3 and TRBJ2-3; weak D call: TRBD2 (5 bases). Germline V CDR1 and CDR2: MNHEY, SVGEGT. The CDR3 spans 13 residues. Trimming took off 6 bases at V and 11 bases at J, with 18 bases between the two ends.